This T cell receptor beta chain comes out of a study of T cell responses to AZD1222 COVID-19 vaccine. The CDR3 has 12 residues. V shed 1 base and J shed 15 bases, with 13 bases lying between them. CDR1 and CDR2 (germline): SGHDN, FVKESK. Worth noting for this clone: Its target is not known.

The study, taken as a whole, reports: There were mostly white British donors and more females than males, and clonal diversity was possibly underestimated. Reportedly, nearly half the spike-specific TCRs target unmutated variant regions. Baseline testing showed seropositivity in only five to seven AZD1222 recipients. Receipt of two AZD1222 doses was followed by a rise in Spike-specific TCR breadth and depth.

The repertoire was sequenced with immunoSEQ multiplex PCR; TCRdb's copy has only in-frame clones and lacks some. The sample includes around 100,000 clones, 87% of them seen just once. The receptor's source is an adult in good health. The rearrangement uses TRBV14 and TRBJ2-1; D may correspond to TRBD1 or TRBD2 (5 bases each). Sequenced here: peripheral blood, sampled on day 0 of MenACWY control vaccination. The DNA for the CDR3 is TGTGCCAGCAGCCAAGTCGGGGCCAGACCGTTCTTC. It translates to CASSQVGARPFF.